This record looks at one T cell receptor (beta chain) sequence and its context. What antigen it recognizes has not been identified. Base qualities were left out, and no much larger clone turns up one base away. The donors were under 40 Caucasian individuals from Russia, aged roughly 6 to 90 years, who were systemically healthy. Each donor gave approximately 9.3 milliliters of peripheral blood, collected into EDTA-treated Vacutainer tubes. PBMCs were isolated by Ficoll-Paque density-gradient centrifugation, with at least 7 million obtained per sample. Total RNA, at least 6 micrograms per sample, was extracted from PBMCs with Trizol reagent. For every donor, an aliquot of PBMCs went through flow cytometry to measure the percentages of naive CD45RAhigh/CD27high T cells. Library construction relied on 5' RACE. Instrument used: Illumina HiSeq 2500. The second PCR ran for about 6 to 12 cycles and used a J-beta primer mix along with a sample-barcoded 5' primer. A unique molecular identifier was introduced onto each TCR beta cDNA molecule by a template-switch 5' adaptor carrying 12 random nucleotides. Each sample yielded at least 2.5 million CDR3-containing paired-end reads. All of the RNA was converted into first-strand cDNA using the Mint cDNA synthesis kit, with a TRBC-specific oligonucleotide serving as the primer. Following uracil-DNA glycosylase treatment, a first 18-cycle PCR with universal primers M1SS and BC2_uni_R was performed on all cDNA. As for how the authors treated the data: Normalization of each sample was performed by random selection of 1 million high-quality reads, each carrying a distinct molecular identifier. Reads sharing molecular identifiers were discarded rather than binned into consensus sequences. MiTCR, set to a Q25 quality threshold and the strictest error-elimination algorithm, was used for CDR3 identification, clonotype clustering and error correction. A nonparametric unseen species model using Euler transformation provided a lower-bound estimate of total TCR beta diversity. Through fastp at Q25 and MiXCR, TCRdb rebuilt clones from the public reads, retaining in-frame beta chains. Identical CDR3 proteins give one entry, which carries the most common genes and DNA. What appears here as the V and J calls and clone size reflects TCRdb's work, not the paper's. The sample records about 2 million distinct CDR3 sequences, just under 50% of which are singletons. The ten biggest clones cover about 2.1% of the sample.

This entry belongs to a study of blood T cells in healthy people across ages (dated by TCRdb to the mid-2010s). With regard to the full study: In model experiments, template switching captured roughly one uniquely barcoded TCR beta cDNA molecule for every two T cells. Donors were grouped into four age groups: young (average roughly 15 years), middle-aged (roughly 38), aged (about 60) and long-lived (approximately 82). To avoid experimental bias, donors of different ages were spread randomly across the sequencing lanes. To track age-related changes in TCR beta repertoire diversity, the study relied on deep sequencing normalized with unique cDNA molecular identifiers. Using the same blood draw, the study looked at two additional independent replicas of 1 million unique cDNA reads for two donors, one aged 18 to 30 and the other aged 80 or older.

V loses 2 bases of germline sequence and J loses 0 bases, and the interval between the two ends is 13 bases. Measured from the cysteine to the phenylalanine, the CDR3 is 17 residues long. The retained sequence is limited to the CDR3, 51 bases, with the frame set at the first base. CDR1 and CDR2 were assigned from the germline V gene (reference sequence) as SEHNR and FQNEAQ. Broader findings and caveats from the paper: Total diversity estimates from one million sequenced T cells were considered lower bounds and underestimates. The percentage of naive T cells measured by flow cytometry correlated strongly with observed TCR beta diversity. Conclusive comparison of naive and antigen-experienced compartments was prevented by the profiling of bulk unsorted PBMCs. The long-lived group showed more naive CD4+ T cells, fewer expanded clones and increased TCR diversity than the aged group, suggesting age selection. Because the CMV infection status of the donors was unknown, age-related changes in expanded clonotypes may potentially have been confounded. As age increased, observed TCR beta diversity per million T cells dropped in a roughly linear way, and a significant reduction was already evident by age 40.

The clonotype was recovered from a middle-aged woman in good health. The sample was blood. The chain joins TRBV7-9 to TRBJ1-4; the D gene is unclear. The DNA sequence is as follows: TGTGCCAGCAGCTTATATCGGGATTCTGCAACTAATGAAAAACTGTTTTTT. Its protein product is CASSLYRDSATNEKLFF.